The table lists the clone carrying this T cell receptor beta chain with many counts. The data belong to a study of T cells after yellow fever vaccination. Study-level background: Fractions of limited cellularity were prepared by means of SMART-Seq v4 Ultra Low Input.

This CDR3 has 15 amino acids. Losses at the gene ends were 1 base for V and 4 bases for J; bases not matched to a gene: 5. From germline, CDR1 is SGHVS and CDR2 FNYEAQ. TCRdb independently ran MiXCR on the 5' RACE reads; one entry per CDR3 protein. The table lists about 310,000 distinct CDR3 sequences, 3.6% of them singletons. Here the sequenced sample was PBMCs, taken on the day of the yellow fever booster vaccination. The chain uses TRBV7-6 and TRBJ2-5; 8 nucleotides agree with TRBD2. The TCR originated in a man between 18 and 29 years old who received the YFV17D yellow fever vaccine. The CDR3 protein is CASSLVRGAGETQYF. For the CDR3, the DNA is TGTGCCAGCAGCTTAGTGCGGGGGGCGGGAGAGACCCAGTACTTC.